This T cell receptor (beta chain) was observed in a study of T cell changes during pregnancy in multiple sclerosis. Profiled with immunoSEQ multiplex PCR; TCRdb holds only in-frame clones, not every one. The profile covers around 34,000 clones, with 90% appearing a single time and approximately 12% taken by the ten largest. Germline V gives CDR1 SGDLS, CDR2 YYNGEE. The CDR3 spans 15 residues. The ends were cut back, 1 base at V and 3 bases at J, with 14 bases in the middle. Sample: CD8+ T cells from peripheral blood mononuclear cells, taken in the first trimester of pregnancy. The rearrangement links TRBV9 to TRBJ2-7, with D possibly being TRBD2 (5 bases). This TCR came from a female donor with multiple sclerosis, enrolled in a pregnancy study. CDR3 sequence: CASSVNGNPHYEQYF. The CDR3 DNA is TGTGCCAGCAGCGTAAACGGGAATCCCCACTACGAGCAGTACTTC.